These T cell receptor beta chains were read from a single sample in a study of shared clonotypes between healthy human individuals. Measured with immunoSEQ multiplex PCR; TCRdb has only the in-frame clones, and not every one. The data contain around 980,000 clones, about 80% of them singletons. Sequenced sample: memory CD4+ T cells from PBMCs. The receptors shown here come from a young man in good health. Some clones in this sample may be carry-over from other donors' samples. CDR3s include the opening cysteine and the closing phenylalanine or tryptophan. The order of the fields is CDR3 length, D gene, clone size, J gene, V gene, CDR3 DNA, CDR3 protein. A D gene is named only where the DNA matches it firmly. Clone size is not always given. Where it is, it says once, few, many or a class for expanded clones.

CDR3 length: 14; D gene: TRBD1; clone size: NA; J gene: TRBJ2-7; V gene: TRBV5-1; CDR3 DNA: TGCGCCAGCAGCTCCGGACAGGCCTACTACGAGCAGTACTTC; CDR3 protein: CASSSGQAYYEQYF
CDR3 length: 14; D gene: NA; clone size: NA; J gene: TRBJ2-7; V gene: TRBV28; CDR3 DNA: TGTGCCACCCAGAAGGGCGGCGCGGTTTCCGAGCAGTACTTC; CDR3 protein: CATQKGGAVSEQYF
CDR3 length: 12; D gene: NA; clone size: NA; J gene: TRBJ2-3; V gene: TRBV2; CDR3 DNA: TGTGCCAGCAATATCGGGGTAGATACGCAGTATTTT; CDR3 protein: CASNIGVDTQYF
CDR3 length: 19; D gene: NA; clone size: once; J gene: TRBJ1-3; V gene: TRBV7-3; CDR3 DNA: TGTGCCAGCGCATACTTTCTTGAGACCAGGGAAAACTCTGGAAACACCATATATTTT; CDR3 protein: CASAYFLETRENSGNTIYF
CDR3 length: 16; D gene: NA; clone size: many; J gene: TRBJ2-2; V gene: TRBV15; CDR3 DNA: TGTGCCACCAGCAGAGGGAACAGGGCGAACACCGGGGAGCTGTTTTTT; CDR3 protein: CATSRGNRANTGELFF
CDR3 length: 16; D gene: TRBD2; clone size: NA; J gene: TRBJ2-7; V gene: TRBV5-1; CDR3 DNA: TGCGCCAGCAGCTTGTACGGGACGCGGGGGGTCGGCGAGCAGTACTTC; CDR3 protein: CASSLYGTRGVGEQYF
CDR3 length: 18; D gene: NA; clone size: NA; J gene: TRBJ2-2; V gene: TRBV9; CDR3 DNA: TGTGCCAGCAGCGTACGGGGTGACAGCAACAACTTCCCCGGGGAGCTGTTTTTT; CDR3 protein: CASSVRGDSNNFPGELFF
CDR3 length: 16; D gene: TRBD2; clone size: NA; J gene: TRBJ2-3; V gene: TRBV5-1; CDR3 DNA: TGCGCCAGCAGCCTACCCGGGACTAGCGATACAGATACGCAGTATTTT; CDR3 protein: CASSLPGTSDTDTQYF
CDR3 length: 15; D gene: NA; clone size: NA; J gene: TRBJ2-5; V gene: TRBV28; CDR3 DNA: TGTGCCAGCAGCGTCGACCGACTCGGAGGGAAGACCCAGTACTTC; CDR3 protein: CASSVDRLGGKTQYF
CDR3 length: 16; D gene: NA; clone size: NA; J gene: TRBJ2-3; V gene: TRBV25-1; CDR3 DNA: TGTGCCAGCAGTCCTTCTGGTTTCGTTAGCACAGATACGCAGTATTTT; CDR3 protein: CASSPSGFVSTDTQYF
CDR3 length: 14; D gene: NA; clone size: NA; J gene: TRBJ1-4; V gene: TRBV5-1; CDR3 DNA: TGCGCCAGCAGCCCGGGAGGGGGTAATGAAAAACTGTTTTTT; CDR3 protein: CASSPGGGNEKLFF
CDR3 length: 16; D gene: TRBD1; clone size: NA; J gene: TRBJ2-4; V gene: TRBV27; CDR3 DNA: TGTGCCAGCAGCCTACAGGGGGCGGGGACCAAAAACATTCAGTACTTC; CDR3 protein: CASSLQGAGTKNIQYF
CDR3 length: 17; D gene: TRBD2; clone size: NA; J gene: TRBJ2-3; V gene: TRBV4-2; CDR3 DNA: TGTGCCAGCAGCCAAGATCTCCAGCGGGAGGCCCCAGATACGCAGTATTTT; CDR3 protein: CASSQDLQREAPDTQYF
CDR3 length: 12; D gene: TRBD2; clone size: NA; J gene: TRBJ2-2; V gene: TRBV25-1; CDR3 DNA: TGTGCCAGCAAGACTAGCTTCGGGGAGCTGTTTTTT; CDR3 protein: CASKTSFGELFF
CDR3 length: 12; D gene: NA; clone size: many; J gene: TRBJ1-1; V gene: TRBV30; CDR3 DNA: TGTGCCTGGACGAAGATGAACACTGAAGCTTTCTTT; CDR3 protein: CAWTKMNTEAFF